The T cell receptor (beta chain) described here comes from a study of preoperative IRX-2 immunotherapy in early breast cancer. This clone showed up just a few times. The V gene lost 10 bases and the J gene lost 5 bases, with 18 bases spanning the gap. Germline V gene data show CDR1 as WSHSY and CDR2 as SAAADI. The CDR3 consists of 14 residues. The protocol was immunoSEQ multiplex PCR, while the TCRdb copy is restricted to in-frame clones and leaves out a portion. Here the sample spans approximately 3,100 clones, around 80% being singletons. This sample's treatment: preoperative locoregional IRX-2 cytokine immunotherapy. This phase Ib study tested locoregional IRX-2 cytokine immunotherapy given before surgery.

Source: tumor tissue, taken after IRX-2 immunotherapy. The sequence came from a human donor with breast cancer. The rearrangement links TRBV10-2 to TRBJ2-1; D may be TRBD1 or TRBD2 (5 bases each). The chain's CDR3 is CATFGTGINNEQFF. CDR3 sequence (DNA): TGCGCCACCTTCGGGACGGGAATCAACAATGAGCAGTTCTTC.